This TCR beta chain was identified during a study of cytomegalovirus exposure and HLA in healthy donors. PCR used 60 Vbeta primers and 13 Jbeta primers. Profiling relied on immunoSEQ multiplex PCR, and the TCRdb table lists in-frame clones only, not all of them. The sample consists of about 150,000 clones, approximately 84% of them appearing once. This clone has a single count. V dropped 5 bases and J dropped 4 bases, with 10 bases sitting between them. The CDR3 is 13 residues long. Per germline, CDR1 MNHEY and CDR2 SMNVEV (reference sequence). This TCR was sampled from a man younger than 35 in good health and CMV-seronegative. Sequences were obtained from PBMCs. The chain employs TRBV27 and TRBJ2-3; D possibly corresponds to TRBD1 (5 bases). CDR3 DNA: TGTGCCAGCAGTCCAAGGGGTGCAGATACGCAGTATTTT. This codes for CASSPRGADTQYF.